These 24 T cell receptor beta chains were all obtained from the same sample, sequenced in a study of Graves' ophthalmopathy and Graves' hyperthyroidism (dated by TCRdb to about 2018). Sequencing was carried out with an Illumina HiSeq 2000. TCR beta CDR3 regions were amplified from RNA transcripts for repertoire sequencing. HTBI primers and the Qiagen OneStep RT-PCR kit were used in a first-round RT-PCR, which was followed by a second-round multiplex PCR, size selection and purification. TCRdb's own reprocessing of the public reads used fastp at Q25 and MiXCR and kept productive beta chains. Records with the same CDR3 protein are collapsed into one entry carrying the most frequent genes and DNA. Present in this sample are about 740,000 distinct CDR3 sequences, approximately 40% of which were seen just once. In total, the top ten clones hold 44% of the sample. Sequenced input: peripheral blood. The source is an adult man with Graves' ophthalmopathy.

This clonotype was detected ten times or more. The chain employs TRBV7-2 and TRBJ1-6, with D possibly TRBD1 on 6 matching bases. This CDR3 is 13 amino acids long. From germline, CDR1 is SGHTA and CDR2 FQGNSA. Trimming removed 6 bases from V and 10 bases from J, with 13 bases in between. The CDR3 loop reads CASSGDIGSPLHF. CDR3 coding DNA: TGTGCCAGCAGTGGGGACATCGGATCACCCCTCCACTTT.

Regarding this clonotype: A much larger clone lies one base from this, so it may be a read error. The genes are TRBV29-1 and TRBJ2-7; perhaps D is TRBD1 or TRBD2 (6 bases each). The CDR3 loop spans 14 amino acids. CDR1 is SQVTM and CDR2 is ANQGSEA in the germline V gene. Trimming took 5 bases from V and 5 from J, leaving 19 bases between them. The CDR3 bases are TGCAGCGTTCTCTCTTCGGGGGCTGGCGACGAGCAGTACTTC. Protein: CSVLSSGAGDEQYF.

The gene calls are TRBV7-9 and TRBJ2-7; 9 bases are shared with TRBD2. V lost 2 bases and J lost 5; bases outside the gene matches: 10. Germline V gene data show CDR1 as SEHNR and CDR2 as FQNEAQ (reference sequence). The CDR3 consists of 16 residues. CDR3 in amino acids: CASSLILAGGPHEQYF. CDR3 bases: TGTGCCAGCAGCTTAATCCTCGCGGGAGGGCCCCACGAGCAGTACTTC.

In this sample, this clonotype turned up many times. The chain recombines TRBV7-9 with TRBJ2-7; D gene ambiguous. Germline assignment: CDR1 SEHNR and CDR2 FQNEAQ (reference sequence). Trimming shortened V by 5 bases and J by 1 base, and 12 bases separated the two germline ends. CDR3 length: 14 residues. The CDR3 sequence is CASSAAGMSYEQYF. The CDR3 bases are TGTGCCAGCAGCGCCGCAGGTATGTCCTACGAGCAGTACTTC.

The chain has TRBV7-9 and TRBJ2-7; D ambiguous. Trimming removed 6 bases at V and 2 bases at J, with 14 bases between. The CDR3 spans 14 residues. Germline CDR1 and CDR2: SEHNR and FQNEAQ (reference sequence). The chain's CDR3 is CASSLAASTYEQYF. DNA for the CDR3: TGTGCCAGCAGTTTGGCGGCGTCCACCTACGAGCAGTACTTC.

This chain uses TRBV12-3 or TRBV12-4 with TRBJ1-1; D remains unclear. The CDR3 extends over 14 amino acids. With 7 bases removed from V and 0 bases from J, the gap between germline ends came to 12 bases. The CDR3: CASTPHSLNTEAFF. Here the CDR3 DNA reads TGTGCCAGCACCCCACACAGCCTGAACACTGAAGCTTTCTTT.

The table lists this clonotype with many counts. This chain joins TRBV6-6 and TRBJ2-7, with unresolved D. Trimming shortened V by 10 bases and J by 1 base, and 8 bases separated the two germline ends. The germline V gene encodes CDR1 MNHNY and CDR2 SVGAGI (reference sequence). CDR3 length: 11 residues. CDR3 in amino acids: CATYGSYEQYF. The CDR3 coding sequence is TGTGCCACTTACGGTTCCTACGAGCAGTACTTC.

Turning to this clonotype: The conserved closing phenylalanine or tryptophan is absent in this CDR3, likely reflecting a read error. The genes are TRBV20-1 and TRBJ2-5; D gene ambiguous. Germline V gives CDR1 DFQATT, CDR2 SNEGSKA (reference sequence). With 6 bases removed from V and 1 base from J, the gap between germline ends came to 15 bases. CDR3 size: 14 residues. CDR3: CSAPSLDFQETQYC. CDR3 in DNA: TGCAGTGCCCCAAGTCTAGACTTCCAAGAGACCCAGTACTGC.

The CDR3 sequence: CASSSGLAGGPGELFF. CDR3 DNA: TGTGCCAGCAGCTCCGGATTAGCGGGAGGACCCGGGGAGCTGTTTTTT. The chain couples TRBV7-9 to TRBJ2-2; 10 bases are a match to TRBD2. V lost 4 bases and J lost 6; bases outside the gene matches: 8. Germline CDR1 SEHNR, CDR2 FQNEAQ (reference sequence). The CDR3 contains 16 residues.

This clonotype has at least ten counts. This chain uses TRBV19 with TRBJ1-2, with 7 nucleotides matching TRBD1. V lost 4 bases to trimming and J lost 8 bases; unmatched junction nucleotides: 7. CDR1 is LNHDA, CDR2 SQIVND, per germline (reference sequence). This CDR3 comprises 13 residues. Here the CDR3 reads CASSTLTGFGYTF. CDR3 DNA: TGTGCCAGTAGTACGTTGACAGGGTTCGGCTACACCTTC.

About this clonotype itself: The CDR3 end shows no conserved phenylalanine or tryptophan, and so a read error is likely. The chain carries TRBV20-1 and TRBJ2-5; D is ambiguous. V lost 6 bases and J lost 5, with 13 bases in between. This CDR3 has 12 residues. Germline CDR1 and CDR2: DFQATT and SNEGSKA (reference sequence). Here the CDR3 reads CSATNGSETQYL. The CDR3 bases are TGCAGTGCAACTAACGGTTCTGAGACCCAGTACTTG.

Details on this clonotype: Being one base from a much bigger clone, this may be a read error. This chain uses TRBV19 with TRBJ1-1; TRBD1 matches at 11 bases. The CDR3 length is 12 residues. Germline V CDR1 and CDR2: LNHDA, SQIVND (reference sequence). CDR3 in DNA: TGTGCCAGTAGCGGGACAGGGGGTGAAGCTCTCTTT. This gives the protein CASSGTGGEALF.

The chain employs TRBV10-3 and TRBJ2-3; 15 bases align to TRBD2. This CDR3 has 16 amino acids. Germline V CDR1 and CDR2: ENHRY, SYGVKD. J lost 0 bases, V lost 6 bases, and 1 base had no gene match. The CDR3: CAISGTSGGSTDTQYF. The CDR3 coding sequence is TGTGCCATCAGCGGGACTAGCGGGGGGAGCACAGATACGCAGTATTTT.

This clonotype was seen more than once but under ten times. The chain combines TRBV7-9 with TRBJ2-2; perhaps TRBD1 as D (6 bases). The CDR3 contains 12 residues. Trimming stripped 3 bases from V and 11 bases from J, with 10 bases between. Germline CDR1 is SEHNR and CDR2 is FQNEAQ (reference sequence). CDR3 protein: CASSLGQTELFF. DNA for the CDR3: TGTGCCAGCAGCTTGGGACAAACCGAGCTGTTTTTT.

The CDR3 region is CASSFYPDSELFF. CDR3 coding DNA: TGTGCCAGCTCCTTCTACCCGGACAGCGAACTGTTTTTT. This rearrangement joins TRBV6-4 to TRBJ1-4; TRBD1 is a possible D gene (6 bases). The CDR3 sequence is 13 residues long. Per germline, CDR1 MRHNA and CDR2 SNTAGT. Trimming shortened V by 8 bases and J by 12 bases, and 19 bases separated the two germline ends.

The rearrangement joins TRBV2 to TRBJ2-7; no definite D call. V lost 8 bases and J 1 base, leaving 15 bases between the germline ends. Germline-derived CDR1 and CDR2 are SNHLY and FYNNEI. This CDR3 is built from 14 residues. CDR3 sequence (DNA): TGTGCCAGCGTTGCTACGGCCAATTCCTACGAGCAGTACTTC. Its protein product is CASVATANSYEQYF.

The chain is built from TRBV9 and TRBJ2-5, with D unclear. V lost 3 bases and J lost 3, with 18 bases in between. The CDR3 consists of 16 residues. Germline CDR1 SGDLS, CDR2 YYNGEE. The CDR3 DNA reads TGTGCCAGCAGCGAATGGGTAGGCGTCGGCAAAGAGACCCAGTACTTC. This translates into CASSEWVGVGKETQYF.

The sample holds many counts of this clonotype. The rearrangement joins TRBV5-1 to TRBJ1-1; D uncertain. Germline V CDR1 and CDR2: SGHRS, YFSETQ. The V and J ends lost 4 bases and 5 bases respectively, with 9 bases between them. CDR3 length equals 12 residues. CDR3 bases: TGCGCCAGCAGCGTCAAAGGGACTGAAGCTTTCTTT. Residues: CASSVKGTEAFF.

This chain links TRBV25-1 with TRBJ2-2; the D is unclear. Trimming cost V 6 bases and J 0 bases, with 17 bases left between them. This CDR3 comprises 17 residues. Germline-derived CDR1 and CDR2 are MGHDK and SYGVNS. This chain's CDR3 is CASSQGAARANTGELFF. CDR3 coding DNA: TGTGCCAGCAGCCAAGGCGCGGCTAGAGCGAACACCGGGGAGCTGTTTTTT.

J is TRBJ1-2 and V is TRBV7-2; 9 positions match TRBD1. There are 17 residues in the CDR3. The V and J ends lost 5 bases and 1 base, in that order; junction bases with no gene match: 11. Germline CDR1 SGHTA, CDR2 FQGNSA. DNA of the CDR3: TGTGCCAGCAGCGATACGGGACAGGGCAATAGTAACTATGGCTACACCTTC. The encoded protein is CASSDTGQGNSNYGYTF. Full variable domain (outside the CDR3, taken from reference TRBV7-2 and TRBJ1-2): GAGVSQSPSNKVTEKGKDVELRCDPISGHTALYWYRQSLGQGLEFLIYFQGNSAPDKSGLPSDRFSAERTGGSVSTLTIQRTQQEDSAVYLCASSDTGQGNSNYGYTFGSGTRLTVV.

A remark on this clonotype: This may arise from a read error, as a much more abundant clone is one base away. This rearrangement joins TRBV2 to TRBJ1-6; D not certain. This CDR3 has 15 amino acids. The V and J ends lost 5 bases and 7 bases respectively, with 15 bases between them. From germline, CDR1 is SNHLY and CDR2 FYNNEI. The CDR3 sequence: CASSTQDPRNSPLHF. For the CDR3, the DNA is TGTGCCAGCAGTACCCAGGATCCCCGAAATTCACCCCTCCACTTT.

At least ten counts were recorded for this clonotype. Germline and junction disagree at one end, which may indicate a read error. The chain carries TRBV7-2 and TRBJ1-6; a weak D match, TRBD1 (6 bases). The CDR3 spans 14 residues. Germline-derived CDR1 and CDR2 are SGHTA and FQGNSA. The CDR3 sequence: CASSPGHNKSPLHF. DNA of the CDR3: TGTGCCAGCAGCCCGGGACATAATAAGTCACCCCTCCACTTT.

For this clonotype: Germline is not matched at one junction end, which may reflect a read error. J is TRBJ2-5 and V is TRBV5-4; 8 nucleotides line up with TRBD2. The CDR3 has 14 amino acids. CDR1 is SGHNT and CDR2 is YYREEE in the germline V gene (reference sequence). The CDR3 sequence: CASSQGTSIETQYF. The CDR3 region has the DNA TGCGCCAGCAGCCAAGGGACTAGTATCGAGACCCAGTACTTC.

J is TRBJ2-6 and V is TRBV15; D is possibly TRBD1 or TRBD2 (5 bases each). Germline V lookup: CDR1 LNHNV, CDR2 YYDKDF (reference sequence). V shed 4 bases and J shed 1 base, with 23 bases lying between them. The CDR3 spans 20 residues. This CDR3 is CATSILGRSVGVSGANVLTF. The CDR3 bases are TGTGCCACCAGCATATTGGGACGGTCCGTTGGGGTGTCTGGGGCCAACGTCCTGACTTTC.